Each of the 5 T cell receptor beta chains below was sequenced from the same sample in a study of blood T cells in healthy people across ages. A J-beta primer mix and a sample-barcoded 5' primer were used in a second PCR of about 6 to 12 cycles. A single record per CDR3 protein comes from TCRdb applying MiXCR to the 5' RACE reads. This sample carries about 640,000 distinct CDR3 sequences, 58% of them seen once, and the ten largest clones take around 37%. The specimen was blood. These TCRs come from a man between 60 and 75 years old in good health.

The V call is TRBV12-5, the J call TRBJ2-5, with unresolved D. From germline, CDR1 is LGHNT and CDR2 FRNRAP. The CDR3 loop spans 13 amino acids. V was cut by 6 bases and J by 2 bases, with 10 bases left in between. DNA of the CDR3: TGTGCTAGTGGCCACGGAGAACAAGAGACCCAGTACTTC. It yields the protein CASGHGEQETQYF.

The genes are TRBV7-9 and TRBJ2-7, with D hard to call. Between the trimmed V and J ends, which lost 10 bases and 4 bases, there was a span of 11 bases. Germline CDR1 SEHNR, CDR2 FQNEAQ (reference sequence). The CDR3 covers 11 residues. For the CDR3, the DNA is TGTGCCACCGCTTCCTCGTACGAGCAGTACTTC. Translating it yields CATASSYEQYF. The whole variable domain, filled in from reference TRBV7-9 and TRBJ2-7, reads DTGVSQNPRHKITKRGQNVTFRCDPISEHNRLYWYRQTLGQGPEFLTYFQNEAQLEKSRLLSDRFSAERPKGSFSTLEIQRTEQGDSAMYLCATASSYEQYFGPGTRLTVT.

In its sample, this clonotype was seen once. The chain is built from TRBV9 and TRBJ2-3; 10 nucleotides line up with TRBD2. Losses at the gene ends were 0 bases for V and 5 bases for J; bases not matched to a gene: 0. This CDR3 is 14 amino acids long. Germline CDR1 SGDLS, CDR2 YYNGEE. CDR3 loop: CASSVASGGDTQYF. The CDR3 DNA sequence: TGTGCCAGCAGCGTAGCTAGCGGGGGAGATACGCAGTATTTT.

As concerns this clonotype: Relative to the germline gene, one junction end is altered; a read error may explain this. This chain uses TRBV7-2 with TRBJ1-1; perhaps TRBD1 as D (6 bases). Germline loops: CDR1 SGHTA, CDR2 FQGNSA. The CDR3 loop spans 14 amino acids. The CDR3 coding sequence is TGTGCCAGCAGCGTTACAGGGTGGGGCACTAAAGCTTTCTTT. Amino acid sequence: CASSVTGWGTKAFF.

CDR3 protein: CASNRWAGRNYGYTF. The CDR3 DNA reads as TGCGCCAGCAACCGGTGGGCAGGGCGGAACTATGGCTACACCTTC. The chain joins TRBV5-1 to TRBJ1-2, with D tentatively TRBD1 (5 bases). V lost 6 bases and J 2 bases, leaving 17 bases between the germline ends. The CDR3 has 15 residues. From germline, CDR1 is SGHRS and CDR2 YFSETQ.